This T cell receptor beta chain derives from a study of technical replicates of blood from a few donors. Only in-frame clones appear in the TCRdb table, and some are missing; sequencing was by immunoSEQ multiplex PCR. The repertoire consists of tens of thousands of clones, with approximately 89% occurring once and the leading ten covering 4.5% to 5%. The ends were cut back, 5 bases at V and 7 bases at J, with 11 bases in the middle. The CDR3 length is 13 residues. In germline, CDR1 is MNHNS, CDR2 SASEGT. The chain is built from TRBV6-1 and TRBJ1-4; the D is unclear. This receptor was taken from a human donor in good health. Some clones in this sample may be carry-over from other donors' samples. The material sequenced was PBMCs. The CDR3 DNA reads TGTGCCAGCAGTCCTCGAGAACCTGAAAAACTGTTTTTT. As protein: CASSPREPEKLFF.